This paragraph reports one T cell receptor beta chain. This table comes from immunoSEQ multiplex PCR, and its TCRdb copy is limited to in-frame clones, with some not included. The table records fewer than 200,000 clones, roughly 87% of them present only once. The sample belongs to a study of blood T cell repertoires in COVID-19. The sample comprised PBMCs or T cells enriched from blood (not recorded which). This clonotype was sampled from a human donor with acute COVID-19. The donor label of this sample is uncertain.

This CDR3 reads CAIADREMNTEAFF. CDR3 nucleotide sequence: TGTGCCATAGCGGACAGGGAGATGAACACTGAAGCTTTCTTT. V and J are TRBV10-3 and TRBJ1-1, with TRBD1 matching 8 bases. This CDR3 contains 14 residues. V was pared by 9 bases and J by 0 bases, with 6 bases of the junction left unmatched. The V gene's germline CDR1 is ENHRY and CDR2 SYGVKD.